Listed below are T cell receptor beta chains from one sample, sequenced in a study of radiation and T cells in renal cell carcinoma. Sequencing used immunoSEQ multiplex PCR; TCRdb keeps in-frame clones, though not all of them. The sample yields just over 95,000 clones, around 88% seen once. Sequenced here: blood, sampled from a patient whose treatment included radiotherapy and nephrectomy. The receptors originated from a man aged 50-60 years with renal cell carcinoma. Both conserved end residues are part of each CDR3. Each record gives: CDR3 length, V gene, J gene, clone size, D gene, CDR3 DNA, CDR3 protein. D genes are given only for firm matches. Where a row states a size, it is once, few, many or the class of an expanded clone; other rows omit it.

16	TRBV30	TRBJ1-2	NA	NA	TGTGCCTGGAGTGGTACGGATCCGCTAGGTCACTATGGCTACACCTTC	CAWSGTDPLGHYGYTF
13	TRBV10-3	TRBJ2-3	NA	TRBD1	TGTGCCGGAGGCGGAAAGGGGGCGGATACGCAGTATTTT	CAGGGKGADTQYF
14	TRBV2	TRBJ1-5	NA	NA	TGTGCCAGCAGTTGGATGGGTAGCAATCAGCCCCAGCATTTT	CASSWMGSNQPQHF
15	TRBV19	TRBJ2-1	once	NA	TGTGCCAGTAGCCCCGGGACCCTCTCCTACAATGAGCAGTTCTTC	CASSPGTLSYNEQFF
15	TRBV9	TRBJ2-7	NA	NA	TGTGCCAGCAGCGTGGGAGGGGGCCCGACCTACGAGCAGTACTTC	CASSVGGGPTYEQYF
14	TRBV29-1	TRBJ2-1	once	TRBD2	TGCAGCGGATCCGGGACTAGCTCCTACAATGAGCAGTTCTTC	CSGSGTSSYNEQFF
13	TRBV30	TRBJ2-7	NA	NA	TGTGCCTGGAGTCGGCAGACAGTGGACGAGCAGTACTTC	CAWSRQTVDEQYF
15	TRBV29-1	TRBJ1-1	NA	TRBD1	TGCAGCGGACGGAAGGGGGCAGAATCGAACACTGAAGCTTTCTTT	CSGRKGAESNTEAFF
15	TRBV6-5	TRBJ2-3	NA	NA	TGTGCCAGCAGTCGAAGGGGAGCGGGCACAGATACGCAGTATTTT	CASSRRGAGTDTQYF
16	TRBV11-2	TRBJ1-2	few	NA	TGTGCCAGCAGCCCCATCCGGGGTGACAAGGACTATGGCTACACCTTC	CASSPIRGDKDYGYTF
12	TRBV30	TRBJ2-7	NA	NA	TGTGCCTGGAGTGTGATGGGACACGAGCAGTACTTC	CAWSVMGHEQYF
14	TRBV9	TRBJ2-3	NA	NA	TGTGCCAGCAGCGTAGCAGTAGTCACAGATACGCAGTATTTT	CASSVAVVTDTQYF
14	TRBV7-2	TRBJ1-3	NA	NA	TGTGCCAGCAGCCCAGACCTCTCTGGAAACACCATATATTTT	CASSPDLSGNTIYF
13	TRBV6-6	TRBJ2-5	NA	NA	TGTGCCAGCAGTCTAATTCGGCCAGAGACCCAGTACTTC	CASSLIRPETQYF
16	TRBV19	TRBJ1-3	NA	TRBD1	TGTGCCAGTAGCCATCAAACAGGGGGCTCTGGAAACACCATATATTTT	CASSHQTGGSGNTIYF
15	TRBV6-5	TRBJ1-1	NA	TRBD1	TGTGCCAGCAGTAAAACCGGGACAGTGAACACTGAAGCTTTCTTT	CASSKTGTVNTEAFF
18	TRBV13	TRBJ1-3	once	NA	TGTGCCAGCAGCTTAGGAGGGGGGATAGGTAATACTGGAAACACCATATATTTT	CASSLGGGIGNTGNTIYF
11	TRBV5-1	TRBJ2-5	NA	NA	TGCGCCAGCTCCCCAGGGGAGACCCAGTACTTC	CASSPGETQYF
12	TRBV29-1	TRBJ2-5	NA	NA	TGCAGCGTTGCGCGGATGGGAGAGACCCAGTACTTC	CSVARMGETQYF
16	TRBV7-8	TRBJ2-7	NA	TRBD2	TGTGCCAGCAGCTTAGTCCTAGCGGGAGGGTCCTACGAGCAGTACTTC	CASSLVLAGGSYEQYF
13	TRBV15	TRBJ2-3	NA	NA	TGTGCCACCAGTGGACGGAGCACAGATACGCAGTATTTT	CATSGRSTDTQYF
16	TRBV5-1	TRBJ2-1	NA	TRBD1	TGCGCCAGCAGCTTGGGGGGACAGGTCTCCTACAATGAGCAGTTCTTC	CASSLGGQVSYNEQFF
14	TRBV5-8	TRBJ1-3	NA	NA	TGTGCCAGCAGCGAGGTCTTCTCTGGAAACACCATATATTTT	CASSEVFSGNTIYF
17	TRBV5-1	TRBJ2-3	NA	TRBD2	TGCGCCAGCAGCTCGGGACTAGCGGGAGGCTCCACAGATACGCAGTATTTT	CASSSGLAGGSTDTQYF
17	TRBV5-1	TRBJ2-1	NA	NA	TGCGCCAGCAGCTTGGATGTCGCTCCAGGCTCCTACAATGAGCAGTTCTTC	CASSLDVAPGSYNEQFF
15	TRBV5-1	TRBJ1-3	once	TRBD1	TGCGCCAGCAGCCCCCAGGGGGTGAGGGGAAACACCATATATTTT	CASSPQGVRGNTIYF
15	TRBV28	TRBJ2-7	NA	TRBD1	TGTGCCAGCAGCCCAGGGGGCCCCACCACCTACGAGCAGTACTTC	CASSPGGPTTYEQYF
11	TRBV2	TRBJ2-7	NA	TRBD2	TGTGCCAGCAGTGAAGCGCGTCACGGGGGGTTC	CASSEARHGGF
15	TRBV6-6	TRBJ1-2	NA	TRBD1	TGTGCCAGCAGTTACCTTCCGCAGGGGGCGCGAGGCTACACCTTC	CASSYLPQGARGYTF
15	TRBV5-3	TRBJ1-1	NA	TRBD1	TGTGCCAGAAGCTCATCGGGACAGGGGAACACTGAAGCTTTCTTT	CARSSSGQGNTEAFF
16	TRBV7-2	TRBJ2-1	NA	TRBD2	TGTGCCAGCAGCTTAGTCCTAGCGGGACCGAACAATGAGCAGTTCTTC	CASSLVLAGPNNEQFF
13	TRBV7-3	TRBJ2-3	NA	TRBD2	TGTGCCAGCAGTCAAGCGGGAGAGGATACGCAGTATTTT	CASSQAGEDTQYF
14	TRBV6-6	TRBJ2-5	once	TRBD2	TGTGCCAGCAGTTACGGACTAGCGGGGGAGACCCAGTACTTC	CASSYGLAGETQYF
12	TRBV28	TRBJ1-1	NA	NA	TGTGCCAGCAGTGAAAACAGGGTCCCGGCTTTCTTT	CASSENRVPAFF
15	TRBV5-1	TRBJ1-4	NA	NA	TGCGCCAGCAGCTGGAGGGCTACAACTAATGAAAAACTGTTTTTT	CASSWRATTNEKLFF
14	TRBV9	TRBJ2-3	NA	NA	TGTGCCAGCAGCGTAGAGGGCCGCACAGATACGCAGTATTTT	CASSVEGRTDTQYF
16	TRBV19	TRBJ1-1	NA	TRBD1	TGTGCCAGTAGTCGGAGGACAGGGGGGCTGAACACTGAAGCTTTCTTT	CASSRRTGGLNTEAFF
15	TRBV7-9	TRBJ2-7	NA	TRBD2	TGTGCCAGCAGCCGCGGGGGACTAGCGGGAGTCGAGCAGTACTTC	CASSRGGLAGVEQYF
16	TRBV30	TRBJ2-7	NA	NA	TGTGCCTGGAGTGTATCTCCGGGGGCCAAGTCCTACGAGCAGTACTTC	CAWSVSPGAKSYEQYF
15	TRBV27	TRBJ2-7	NA	NA	TGTGCCAGCAGTTTAGGGTCCAGGGAACCCTACGAGCAGTACTTC	CASSLGSREPYEQYF